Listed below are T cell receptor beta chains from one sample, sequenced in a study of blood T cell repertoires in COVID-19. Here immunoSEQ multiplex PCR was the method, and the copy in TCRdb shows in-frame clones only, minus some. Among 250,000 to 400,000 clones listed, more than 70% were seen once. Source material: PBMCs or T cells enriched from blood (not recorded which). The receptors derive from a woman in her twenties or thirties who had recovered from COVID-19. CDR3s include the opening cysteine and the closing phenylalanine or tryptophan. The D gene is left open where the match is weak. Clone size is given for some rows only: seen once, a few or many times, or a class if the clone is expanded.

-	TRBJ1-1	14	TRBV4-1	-	TGCGCCAGCAGCCAAGTCGGCGCGGGCACTGAAGCTTTCTTT	CASSQVGAGTEAFF
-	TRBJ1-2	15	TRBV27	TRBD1	TGTGCCAGCCGCCCGACCGACAGGGGGCTGCATGGCTACACCTTC	CASRPTDRGLHGYTF
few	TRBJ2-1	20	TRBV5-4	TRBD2	TGTGCCAGCAGCTTGCCCCCCCTCGGACTAGCGGGGGGCCTCTACAATGAGCAGTTCTTC	CASSLPPLGLAGGLYNEQFF
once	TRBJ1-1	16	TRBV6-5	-	TGTGCCAGCAGTTACGGCGGACAGCCGATGAACACTGAAGCTTTCTTT	CASSYGGQPMNTEAFF
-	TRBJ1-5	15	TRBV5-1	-	TGCGCCAGCAGCCCAGGGACTCAGCTCGATCAGCCCCAGCATTTT	CASSPGTQLDQPQHF
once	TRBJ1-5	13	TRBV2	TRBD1	TGTGCCACCCTCCGGGACAGTAATCAGCCCCAGCATTTT	CATLRDSNQPQHF
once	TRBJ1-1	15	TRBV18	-	TGTGCCAGCTCACACGAAACAGGTATGAACACTGAAGCTTTCTTT	CASSHETGMNTEAFF
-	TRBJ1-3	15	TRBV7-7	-	TGTGCCAGCAGCTCGGGTCCTGGGACAGGAAACACCATATATTTT	CASSSGPGTGNTIYF
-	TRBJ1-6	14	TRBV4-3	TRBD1	TGCGCCAGCAGCCAAGAACAGGGGTATTCACCCCTCCACTTT	CASSQEQGYSPLHF
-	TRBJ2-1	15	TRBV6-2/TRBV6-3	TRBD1	TGTGCCAGCAGTCGACAGGGGCCCTCCTACAATGAGCAGTTCTTC	CASSRQGPSYNEQFF
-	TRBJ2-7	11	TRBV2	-	TGTGCCAGCAGGATCAGCTACGAGCAGTACTTC	CASRISYEQYF
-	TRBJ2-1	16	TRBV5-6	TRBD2	TGTGCCAGCAGCCGGTTGGGACCTAGCGGTGACAATGAGCAGTTCTTC	CASSRLGPSGDNEQFF
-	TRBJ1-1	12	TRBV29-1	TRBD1	TGCAGCGTAGGACAGGGCGGAACTGAAGCTTTCTTT	CSVGQGGTEAFF
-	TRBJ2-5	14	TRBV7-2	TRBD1	TGTGCCAGCAGACGGGACAGCGGAAAAGAGACCCAGTACTTC	CASRRDSGKETQYF
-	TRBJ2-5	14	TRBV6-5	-	TGTGCCGCAGCGGCCGGTGGAATCCAAGAGCCCCAGTACTTC	CAAAAGGIQEPQYF
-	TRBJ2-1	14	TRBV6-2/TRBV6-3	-	TGTGCCAGCAGTTACACCCCGGGCTACAATGAGCAGTTCTTC	CASSYTPGYNEQFF
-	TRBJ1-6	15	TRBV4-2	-	TGTGCCAGCAGCCAAGAGAGCTCCTATAATTCACCCCTCCACTTT	CASSQESSYNSPLHF
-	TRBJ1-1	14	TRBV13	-	TGTGCCAGCACCCGACAGGTTGGGGGAACTGAAGCTTTCTTT	CASTRQVGGTEAFF
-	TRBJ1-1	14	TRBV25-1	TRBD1	TGTGCCAGCAGCTTTCAGGGGGGGAACACTGAAGCTTTCTTT	CASSFQGGNTEAFF
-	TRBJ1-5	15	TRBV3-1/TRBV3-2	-	TGTGCCAGCAGCCAAGATACACAGCCCAATCAGCCCCAGCATTTT	CASSQDTQPNQPQHF
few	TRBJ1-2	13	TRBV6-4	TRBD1	TGTGCCAGCGGGAACAGGGGAGGCTATGGCTACACCTTC	CASGNRGGYGYTF
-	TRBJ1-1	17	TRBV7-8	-	TGTGCCAGCAGCTTAGTAGAGACCGGAGTAATGAACACTGAAGCTTTCTTT	CASSLVETGVMNTEAFF
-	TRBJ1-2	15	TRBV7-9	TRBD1	TGTGCCAGCAGCCCATCCGCAGGGGGAATGGATGGCTACACCTTC	CASSPSAGGMDGYTF
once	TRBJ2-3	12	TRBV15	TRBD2	TGTGCCACCAGCAACGGGGGGGATACGCAGTATTTT	CATSNGGDTQYF
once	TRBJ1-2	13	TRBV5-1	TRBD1	TGCGCCAGCAGCTTGAGGGGGCAGATGGGCTACACCTTC	CASSLRGQMGYTF
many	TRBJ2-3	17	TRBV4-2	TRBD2	TGTGCCAGCAGCCCTCGACTAGCGGGGGACCCGGTCGATACGCAGTATTTT	CASSPRLAGDPVDTQYF
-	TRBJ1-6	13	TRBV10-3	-	TGTGCCATCGATGACAGGACCTATTCACCCCTCCACTTT	CAIDDRTYSPLHF
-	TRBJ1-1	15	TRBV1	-	TGCACCAGCAGCCTCTGGAGGAGGCCGAACACTGAAGCTTTCTTT	CTSSLWRRPNTEAFF
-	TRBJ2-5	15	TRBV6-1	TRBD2	TGTGCCAGCAGTGAACTCCGGGGGGGCAAAGAGACCCAGTACTTC	CASSELRGGKETQYF
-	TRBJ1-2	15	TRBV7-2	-	TGTGCCAGCAGCTTAGGAGGTCCAGGGGCGTATGGCTACACCTTC	CASSLGGPGAYGYTF
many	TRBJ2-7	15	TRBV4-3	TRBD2	TGCGCCAGCAGCCAAGACCGGGACTACCGATACGAGCAGTACTTC	CASSQDRDYRYEQYF
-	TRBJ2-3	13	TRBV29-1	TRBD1	TGCAGCGTTGGGGACAGTTACACAGATACGCAGTATTTT	CSVGDSYTDTQYF
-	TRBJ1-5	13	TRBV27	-	TGTGCCAGCAGTTTAAGTTTCGGTCAGCCCCAGCATTTT	CASSLSFGQPQHF
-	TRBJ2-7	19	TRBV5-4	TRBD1	TGTGCCAGCAGCTTGGAAACACTCCTAGACGGACAGGGGGCGTACGAGCAGTACTTC	CASSLETLLDGQGAYEQYF
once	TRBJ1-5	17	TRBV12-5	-	TGTGCTAGTGGTTGGGGGGTAGAACAGGAGGGAAGACAGCCCCAGCATTTT	CASGWGVEQEGRQPQHF
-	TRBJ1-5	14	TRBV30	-	TGTGCCTGGAGTGCCGGGATTACTGATCAGCCCCAGCATTTT	CAWSAGITDQPQHF
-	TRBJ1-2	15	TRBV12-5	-	TGTGCTAGTGCCCCTTCTTCTGGGGCTCACTATGGCTACACCTTC	CASAPSSGAHYGYTF
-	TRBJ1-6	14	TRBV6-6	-	TGTGCCAGCGGTGATAGCTCCTATAATTCACCCCTCCACTTT	CASGDSSYNSPLHF
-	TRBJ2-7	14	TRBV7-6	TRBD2	TGTGCCAGCAGCCCCCAGCGGGGGGCTTACGAGCAGTACTTC	CASSPQRGAYEQYF
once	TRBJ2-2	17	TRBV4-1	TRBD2	TGCGCCAGCAGCCGGACAAGCATAGCGGGGGACACCGGGGAGCTGTTTTTT	CASSRTSIAGDTGELFF
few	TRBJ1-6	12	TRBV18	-	TGTGCCAGCTCACCATCGAATTCACCCCTCCACTTT	CASSPSNSPLHF
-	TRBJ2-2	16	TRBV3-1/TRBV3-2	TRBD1	TGTGCCAGCAGCCAAGAAGGGACAGGGGACACCGGGGAGCTGTTTTTT	CASSQEGTGDTGELFF
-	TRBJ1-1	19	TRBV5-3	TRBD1	TGTGCCAGAAGCACTACGCCGGGACAGGGTTTTACTTTGGGCACTGAAGCTTTCTTT	CARSTTPGQGFTLGTEAFF
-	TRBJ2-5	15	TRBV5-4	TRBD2	TGTGCCAGCAGCCTCCTAGCGGGGGCGGGGGAGACCCAGTACTTC	CASSLLAGAGETQYF
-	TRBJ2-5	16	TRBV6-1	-	TGTGCCAGCAGTGTCATAAGACTGCCCGGATTGGAGACCCAGTACTTC	CASSVIRLPGLETQYF
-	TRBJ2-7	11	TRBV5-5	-	TGTGCCAGCAGCGGACACTCCGAGCAGTACTTC	CASSGHSEQYF
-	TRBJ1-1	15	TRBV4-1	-	TGCGCCAGCAGCTACCCAGGGGCCCGGAGCACTGAAGCTTTCTTT	CASSYPGARSTEAFF